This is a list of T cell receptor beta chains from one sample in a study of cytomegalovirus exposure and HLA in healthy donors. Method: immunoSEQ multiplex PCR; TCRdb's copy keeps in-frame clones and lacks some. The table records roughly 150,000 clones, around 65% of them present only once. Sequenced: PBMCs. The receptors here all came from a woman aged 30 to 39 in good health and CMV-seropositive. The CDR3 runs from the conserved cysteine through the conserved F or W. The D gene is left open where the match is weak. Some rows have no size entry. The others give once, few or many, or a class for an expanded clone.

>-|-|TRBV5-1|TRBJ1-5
TGCGCCAGCAGCTTTTCCGGGGGGAATCAGCCCCAGCATTTT
CASSFSGGNQPQHF
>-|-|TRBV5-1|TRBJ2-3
TGCGCCAGCAGCTTGCCAGGGACAGATACGCAGTATTTT
CASSLPGTDTQYF
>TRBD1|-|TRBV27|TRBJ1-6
TGTGCCAGCAGATTGGACAGGGCACCCCTCCACTTT
CASRLDRAPLHF
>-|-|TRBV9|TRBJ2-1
TGTGCCAGCAGCGTAGAGGCGGATTCCTACAATGAGCAGTTCTTC
CASSVEADSYNEQFF
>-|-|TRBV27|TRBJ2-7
TGTGCCAGCAGTTATACAGGGGAGGTGGAGCAGTACTTC
CASSYTGEVEQYF
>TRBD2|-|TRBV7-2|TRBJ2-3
TGTGCCAGCAGCTTAGACGGGGCGGGAGGGGCAGATACGCAGTATTTT
CASSLDGAGGADTQYF
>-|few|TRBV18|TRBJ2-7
TGTGCCAGCCAGGCGGGATCAAGCTCCTACGAGCAGTACTTC
CASQAGSSSYEQYF
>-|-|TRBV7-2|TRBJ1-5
TGTGCCAGCAGCTTAGGATCCGGGTATAGCAATCAGCCCCAGCATTTT
CASSLGSGYSNQPQHF
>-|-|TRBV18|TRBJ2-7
TGTGCCAGCTCCCCCGTGGATACTAGGTTCGGCTCCTACGAGCAGTACTTC
CASSPVDTRFGSYEQYF
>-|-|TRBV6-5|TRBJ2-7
TGTGCCAGCAGCGTCAACAGGGTACACGAGCAGTACTTC
CASSVNRVHEQYF
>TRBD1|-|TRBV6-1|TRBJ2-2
TGTGCCAGCAGTGAATGGGGACAGCCCACCGGGGAGCTGTTTTTT
CASSEWGQPTGELFF
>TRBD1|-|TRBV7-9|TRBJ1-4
TGTGCCAGCAGCTTACAGTGGACAGGGGAGGACGCAACTAATGAAAAACTGTTTTTT
CASSLQWTGEDATNEKLFF
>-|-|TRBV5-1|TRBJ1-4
TGCGCCAGCAGCTTGGCCCTAGAGGGTAAACTGTTTTTT
CASSLALEGKLFF
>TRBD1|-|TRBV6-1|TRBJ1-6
TGTGCCAGCAGACGGGACAGTAATTCACCCCTCCACTTT
CASRRDSNSPLHF
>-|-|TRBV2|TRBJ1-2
TGTGCCAGCAGTGAAGGTGGAGGCCCGCGGTATGGCTACACCTTC
CASSEGGGPRYGYTF
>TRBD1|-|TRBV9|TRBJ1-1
TGTGCCAGCAGCGTAGTGTCAGGACAGGGCACTGAAGCTTTCTTT
CASSVVSGQGTEAFF
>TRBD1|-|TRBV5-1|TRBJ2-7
TGCGCCAGCAGCTTCCACCGACAGGGCCCCTACGAGCAGTACTTC
CASSFHRQGPYEQYF
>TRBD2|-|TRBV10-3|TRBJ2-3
TGTGCCATGAGGACTAGCGGGGTTGGGGATACGCAGTATTTT
CAMRTSGVGDTQYF
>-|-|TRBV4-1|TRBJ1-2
TGCGCCAGCAGCGCAACGCCGGGACACACTAACTATGGCTACACCTTC
CASSATPGHTNYGYTF
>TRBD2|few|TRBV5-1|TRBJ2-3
TGCGCCAGCAGCTTCCCGACCGGCGGGAGGGCAACTGGGACAGATACGCAGTATTTT
CASSFPTGGRATGTDTQYF
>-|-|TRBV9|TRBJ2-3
TGTGCCAGCAGCGTAGAGCTCCCAGATACGCAGTATTTT
CASSVELPDTQYF
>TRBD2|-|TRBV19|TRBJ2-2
TGTGCCAGTAGTATGCGGTGGACTAGCGGGGAAACCGGGGAGCTGTTTTTT
CASSMRWTSGETGELFF
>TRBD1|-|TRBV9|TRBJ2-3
TGTGCCAGCAGCGCCGGGGACAGTGGGTTCCTGCAGTATTTT
CASSAGDSGFLQYF
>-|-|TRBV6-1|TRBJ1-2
TGTGCCAGCACCCTAAACGTTGATGGCTACACCTTC
CASTLNVDGYTF
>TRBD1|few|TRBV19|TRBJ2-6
TGTGCCAGTAGTGTACGGACCGGGACAGGTGGATATGGGGCCAACGTCCTGACTTTC
CASSVRTGTGGYGANVLTF
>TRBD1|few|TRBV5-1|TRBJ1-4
TGCGCCAGCAGCCCTAGGGGGCTTACTAATGAAAAACTGTTTTTT
CASSPRGLTNEKLFF
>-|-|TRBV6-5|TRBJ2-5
TGTGCCAGCAGTAGTGGGGGCTTCGGGACCCAGTACTTC
CASSSGGFGTQYF
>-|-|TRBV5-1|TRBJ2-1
TGCGCCAGCAGCCCGACCGACAGCTCCTACAATGAGCAGTTCTTC
CASSPTDSSYNEQFF
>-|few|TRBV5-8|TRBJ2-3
TGTGCCAGCACCGAGACCTACCTCCAGGGTTTT
CASTETYLQGF
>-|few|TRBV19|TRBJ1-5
TGTGCCAGTAGTATAGTCGGGGGGTCTAGTCAGCCCCAGCATTTT
CASSIVGGSSQPQHF
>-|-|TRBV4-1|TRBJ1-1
TGCGCCAGCAGCTCGGGGGTTGGGAACACTGAAGCTTTCTTT
CASSSGVGNTEAFF
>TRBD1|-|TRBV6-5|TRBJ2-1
TGTGCCAGCAGGAAGGACAGGGGAGGGAGTGAGCAGTTCTTC
CASRKDRGGSEQFF
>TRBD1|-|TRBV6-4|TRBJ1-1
TGTGCCAGTAGGGGGCGGACTGAAGCTTTCTTT
CASRGRTEAFF
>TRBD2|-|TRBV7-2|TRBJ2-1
TGTGCCAGCAGAGAGGGCGGGGGGGCCTCCTACAATGAGCAGTTCTTC
CASREGGGASYNEQFF
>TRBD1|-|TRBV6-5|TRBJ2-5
TGTGCCAGCAGTTACGGATTCGGACAGGGAGAGACCCAGTACTTC
CASSYGFGQGETQYF
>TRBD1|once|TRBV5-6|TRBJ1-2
TGTGCCAGCAGCCAAACCATAGGACAGGCTGATGGCTACACCTTC
CASSQTIGQADGYTF
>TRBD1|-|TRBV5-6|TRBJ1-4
TGTGCCAGCAGCTTCGGGACAGGGGGCACTAATGAAAAACTGTTTTTT
CASSFGTGGTNEKLFF
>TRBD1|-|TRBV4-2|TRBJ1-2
TGTGCCATTCAACCTCGGGAGGGGGCGAGCTATGGCTACACCTTC
CAIQPREGASYGYTF
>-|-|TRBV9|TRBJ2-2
TGTGCCAGCAGCCTGATGGCGATCGGGAGGAACACCGGGGAGCTGTTTTTT
CASSLMAIGRNTGELFF
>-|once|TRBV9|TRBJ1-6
TGTGCCAGCAGCGCTAATGATTCACCCCTCCACTTT
CASSANDSPLHF
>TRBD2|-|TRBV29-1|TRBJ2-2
TGCAGCGTGGGACTAGCGGGAGGGATAGGCACCGGGGAGCTGTTTTTT
CSVGLAGGIGTGELFF
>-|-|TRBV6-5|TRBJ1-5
TGTGCCAGCAGTTACTCGAGGGTTCAGCCCCAGCATTTT
CASSYSRVQPQHF